The clone carrying this T cell receptor beta chain was picked up one time. Its antigen is not known. This entry belongs to a study of cytomegalovirus exposure and HLA in healthy donors. Study information: The same platform was used for the approximately 110 validation repertoires and the roughly 670 first-cohort repertoires, a later analysis reported.

There are 14 residues in the CDR3. Looked up from germline, CDR1 is LNHDA and CDR2 is SQIVND (reference sequence). V lost 3 bases and J lost 4, with 13 bases in between. The validation cohort, a group of over a hundred subjects, included the donors and was separate from the approximately 660-subject first cohort. Points from the study as a whole: The authors enumerated 180 or so TCR beta chains as linked to cytomegalovirus. According to reports, the classifier identified cytomegalovirus status with high specificity and sensitivity.

The method was immunoSEQ multiplex PCR; TCRdb's version includes in-frame clones alone and lacks a portion of them. The profile covers over 200,000 clones, with around 88% appearing a single time and 2.5% to 3.5% taken by the ten largest. Sample: PBMCs. The TCR was taken from a woman aged 18-29 years in good health and CMV-seronegative. The chain employs TRBV19 and TRBJ2-7; tentatively, D is TRBD1 (5 bases). The CDR3 sequence is CASSIQDTPYEQYF. As DNA, the CDR3 is TGTGCCAGTAGTATTCAGGACACTCCGTACGAGCAGTACTTC.